The 19 T cell receptor beta chains below all came from one sample that was sequenced in a study of identical twins. From the 5' RACE reads, TCRdb called clonotypes with MiXCR, one entry per CDR3 protein. The sample lists 350,000 or so distinct CDR3 sequences; 9% to 10% were seen once. Sequencing was carried out using naive T cells sorted from blood. These receptors all stem from a woman aged 50 to 60 in good health.

The sample holds one count of this clonotype. The chain has TRBV18 and TRBJ2-7; no reliable D call. There are 14 residues in the CDR3. Trimming stripped 0 bases from V and 4 bases from J, with 10 bases between. Germline V gene lookup returns CDR1 KGHSH and CDR2 LQKENI. The CDR3 DNA follows: TGTGCCAGCTCACCACCAGGGCCAGCGTACGAGCAGTACTTC. This sequence encodes CASSPPGPAYEQYF.

The table lists this clonotype with a few counts. This sequence joins TRBV12-3 or TRBV12-4 and TRBJ2-6, with 7 bases fitting TRBD1. This CDR3 has 15 residues. V was clipped by 7 bases and J by 4 bases; unmatched bases: 7. The chain's CDR3 is CASKQTGTGANVLTF. The DNA for the CDR3 is TGTGCCAGCAAACAGACAGGGACCGGGGCCAACGTCCTGACTTTC.

The genes are TRBV10-3 and TRBJ2-1; 8 nucleotides match TRBD2. This CDR3 has 16 residues. Germline-derived CDR1 and CDR2 are ENHRY and SYGVKD. Germline trimming cut 3 bases from V and 3 bases from J; bases unmatched to any gene: 7. In nucleotides, the CDR3 is TGTGCCATCAGTGACCCGGGACTAGGGGGCTACAATGAGCAGTTCTTC. This sequence encodes CAISDPGLGGYNEQFF.

This clonotype was counted at least ten times. This chain uses TRBV28 with TRBJ1-5; D is unclear. V was clipped by 8 bases and J by 1 base, with 6 bases between them. Germline values: CDR1 MDHEN, CDR2 SYDVKM. The CDR3 totals 12 residues. The CDR3 sequence: CASRSSNQPQHF. DNA for the CDR3: TGTGCCAGCCGTTCAAGCAATCAGCCCCAGCATTTT. Drawing the rest from reference TRBV28 and TRBJ1-5, the complete variable domain is DVKVTQSSRYLVKRTGEKVFLECVQDMDHENMFWYRQDPGLGLRLIYFSYDVKMKEKGDIPEGYSVSREKKERFSLILESASTNQTSMYLCASRSSNQPQHFGDGTRLSIL.

This sequence joins TRBV4-2 and TRBJ2-3, with D unresolved. CDR3 length: 15 residues. Deletions cut 5 bases from V and 0 bases from J, with 12 bases between. The germline CDR1 and CDR2 sequences are LGHNA and YNFKEQ. The CDR3 spells CASSSPGPSTDTQYF. Here the CDR3 DNA reads TGTGCCAGCAGCTCCCCCGGACCAAGCACAGATACGCAGTATTTT.

This clonotype was counted many times. The V and J genes are TRBV5-1 and TRBJ2-7; maybe TRBD2 (6 bases). The CDR3 is made up of 13 amino acids. Germline CDR1 SGHRS, CDR2 YFSETQ. Trimming stripped 2 bases from V and 3 bases from J, with 9 bases between. CDR3 amino acids: CASSLTGGYEQYF. Written as DNA, the CDR3 is TGCGCCAGCAGCTTAACCGGGGGCTACGAGCAGTACTTC.

A few counts support this clonotype. V is TRBV12-3 or TRBV12-4 and J is TRBJ2-2; D remains unclear. Deletions cut 3 bases from V and 3 bases from J, with 14 bases between. The CDR3 contains 16 residues. CDR3 DNA: TGTGCCAGCAGTTTTGCCGCTGGGGTGGACACCGGGGAGCTGTTTTTT. It codes for CASSFAAGVDTGELFF.

This clonotype has a handful of counts. Its ends do not fully match the called genes, so a read error is possible. The rearrangement joins TRBV29-1 to TRBJ2-1; D may correspond to TRBD1 or TRBD2 (6 bases each). CDR3 length equals 11 residues. Per the germline V gene, CDR1 is SQVTM and CDR2 is ANQGSEA. CDR3 loop: CSVETGASRAF. The CDR3 nucleotides read TGCAGCGTTGAGACGGGGGCTAGCCGGGCTTTC.

This clonotype was observed a handful of times. The gene calls are TRBV24-1 and TRBJ2-1, with 11 nucleotides matching TRBD2. Germline V gene data show CDR1 as KGHDR and CDR2 as SFDVKD. CDR3 length: 15 amino acids. V shed 3 bases, J shed 5 bases, and the junction held 2 bases outside the gene matches. In DNA, the CDR3 is TGTGCCACCAGTGATGCTAGCGGGAGGAACAATGAGCAGTTCTTC. Its translation is CATSDASGRNNEQFF.

This clonotype was detected many times. The chain combines TRBV12-3 or TRBV12-4 with TRBJ2-3, with D maybe TRBD1 (6 bases). V was clipped by 5 bases and J by 5 bases, with 8 bases between them. The CDR3 totals 12 residues. This chain's CDR3 is CASSVQGDTQYF. The CDR3 DNA sequence: TGTGCCAGCAGTGTACAGGGAGATACGCAGTATTTT.

This clonotype showed up just a few times. J is TRBJ2-3 and V is TRBV5-6; the match to TRBD2 covers 8 bases. The trim removed 2 bases at V and 0 bases at J, leaving 2 bases unmatched. This CDR3 has 15 amino acids. Germline lookup yields CDR1 SGHDT and CDR2 YYEEEE. The CDR3 bases are TGTGCCAGCAGCTTACTAGCGGACAGCACAGATACGCAGTATTTT. As protein: CASSLLADSTDTQYF.

This rearrangement joins TRBV29-1 to TRBJ2-1, with 10 bases matching TRBD2. The CDR3 is 14 residues long. Germline CDR1 is SQVTM and CDR2 is ANQGSEA. Trimming removed 3 bases from V and 8 bases from J; junction bases left unmatched: 7. The CDR3 protein is CSVDLLAGVYEQFF. CDR3 nucleotide sequence: TGCAGCGTTGATCTGCTAGCGGGAGTTTATGAGCAGTTCTTC.

This clonotype was picked up many times. The chain carries TRBV29-1 and TRBJ2-1; D call uncertain. V was clipped by 5 bases and J by 0 bases, with 11 bases between them. CDR1 SQVTM and CDR2 ANQGSEA come from the germline V gene. The CDR3 is made up of 14 amino acids. CDR3 residues: CSVRRRSSYNEQFF. CDR3 DNA: TGCAGCGTTCGGCGAAGGAGCTCCTACAATGAGCAGTTCTTC.

This clonotype has only a few counts. The J gene is TRBJ2-1, the V gene TRBV5-1, with TRBD2 matching 8 bases. V lost 5 bases, J lost 4 bases, and 5 bases stayed unmatched. Germline V gives CDR1 SGHRS, CDR2 YFSETQ. The CDR3 has 14 residues. CDR3 residues: CASRGSGKYNEQFF. The CDR3, as DNA: TGCGCCAGCAGAGGTAGCGGGAAGTACAATGAGCAGTTCTTC.

Ten or more counts support this clonotype. The chain joins TRBV20-1 to TRBJ2-3; 7 nucleotides match TRBD2. Germline V CDR1 and CDR2: DFQATT, SNEGSKA (reference sequence). The CDR3 is 16 amino acids. J lost 2 bases, V lost 0 bases, and 8 bases had no gene match. The CDR3 sequence: CSARDEISGHTDTQYF. CDR3 sequence (DNA): TGCAGTGCTAGAGATGAGATTAGCGGGCACACAGATACGCAGTATTTT.

The rearrangement joins TRBV14 to TRBJ2-7; 11 bases fit TRBD2. Trimming removed 0 bases from V and 3 bases from J; junction bases left unmatched: 7. CDR3 length: 17 residues. CDR1 SGHDN and CDR2 FVKESK come from the germline V gene. CDR3 in amino acids: CASSQDTSTSGNYEQYV. CDR3 sequence (DNA): TGTGCCAGCAGCCAAGATACATCGACTAGCGGGAACTACGAGCAGTACGTC.

This clonotype was detected a few times. The rearrangement uses TRBV4-1 and TRBJ1-2; D may be TRBD1 (5 bases). Germline V CDR1 and CDR2: MGHRA, YSYEKL. Trimming shortened V by 1 base and J by 12 bases, and 15 bases separated the two germline ends. The CDR3 is 13 residues long. The CDR3 loop is CASSQGTPSIHTF. The DNA of the CDR3 is TGCGCCAGCAGCCAAGGGACACCCTCTATCCACACCTTC.

This chain uses TRBV19 with TRBJ2-5, with D unresolved. Germline CDR1 LNHDA, CDR2 SQIVND (reference sequence). Trimming stripped 2 bases from V and 1 base from J, with 11 bases between. This CDR3 spans 15 amino acids. The CDR3 loop is CASSISMRIQETQYF. As DNA, the CDR3 is TGTGCCAGTAGTATATCTATGAGGATCCAAGAGACCCAGTACTTC.

This clonotype was counted between two and nine times. This chain links TRBV20-1 with TRBJ1-2; 9 nucleotides line up with TRBD1. The trim removed 2 bases at V and 8 bases at J, leaving 6 bases unmatched. The CDR3 extends over 13 amino acids. Germline V gene sequence: CDR1 DFQATT, CDR2 SNEGSKA (reference sequence). The chain's CDR3 is CSARWGQGEGYTF. DNA for the CDR3: TGCAGTGCTAGATGGGGACAGGGAGAAGGCTACACCTTC.